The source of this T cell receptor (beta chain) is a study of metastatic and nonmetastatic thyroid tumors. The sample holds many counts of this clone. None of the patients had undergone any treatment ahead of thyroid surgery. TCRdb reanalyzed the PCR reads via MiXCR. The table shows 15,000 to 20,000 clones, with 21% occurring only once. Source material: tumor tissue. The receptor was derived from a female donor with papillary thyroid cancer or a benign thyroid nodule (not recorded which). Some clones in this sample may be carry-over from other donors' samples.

For the CDR3, the DNA is TGTGCCAGCAGTCCCCCCCGGGCCTACGAGCAGTACTTC. Its protein is CASSPPRAYEQYF. J is TRBJ2-7 and V is TRBV7-9; D gene unclear. The ends were cut back, 6 bases at V and 2 bases at J, with 11 bases in the middle. Germline CDR1 is SEHNR and CDR2 is FQNEAQ (reference sequence). The CDR3 totals 13 residues.